This T cell receptor (beta chain) was identified during a study of identical twins. The study's findings and limits: Not following the same donors, the study drew its conclusions from cross-sectional statistical analysis. Out-of-frame alpha sequences that twins shared showed excess low generation probability.

Turning to this clonotype: The target antigen is unknown.

This CDR3 comprises 13 residues. J lost 6 bases, V lost 3 bases, and 5 bases had no gene match. Looked up from germline, CDR1 is ENHRY and CDR2 is SYGVKD. All donors were healthy, and all were Caucasian. A template switching step contributed a universal primer site, while unique molecular identifiers were present in the cDNA. TCRdb redid the calling of the 5' RACE reads with MiXCR, one entry per CDR3 protein. The sample includes 350,000 to 450,000 distinct CDR3 sequences, around 18% of them seen just once. Sequenced material: naive T cells sorted from blood. The chain links TRBV10-3 to TRBJ2-7; the match to TRBD1 covers 7 bases. This clonotype was obtained from a middle-aged man in good health. The CDR3 loop reads CAISDPGQAEQYF. Written as DNA, the CDR3 is TGTGCCATCAGTGACCCCGGACAGGCCGAGCAGTACTTC.